This T cell receptor beta chain was captured in a study of naive and memory T cell subsets listed by TCRdb under 2017. Turning to the overall study: Sorted naive and memory T cell subsets from peripheral blood were analyzed in the study using a UMI-based, open-source pipeline for TCR alpha and beta sequencing. RNA was DNase-treated and reverse transcribed with TCR constant-region primers, mostly using SuperScript III. Complete agreement was observed between the functional CMV T cell responses and the IgG serology results.

TCR alpha and beta chain libraries were amplified separately from the second PCR step onward. The CMV status of each donor was determined by measuring IFNgamma production from CD4+ T cells after fresh PBMCs had been stimulated overnight with CMV viral lysate. CD4 T cells were positively selected with Miltenyi beads, followed by positive selection of CD8 T cells from the CD4-negative fraction. Cells stained for CD3, CD4, CD8, CD45RA, CD27 and a live/dead dye were sorted on a BD Aria II into four subsets by CD45RA and CD27. Blood was obtained from a few healthy volunteers, and the blood from each volunteer was fractionated into CD4 and CD8 T cells and subsequently into four differentiation subsets. Approximately 130 ml of peripheral blood was drawn per donor, and PBMC were isolated by Ficoll-Paque PLUS density-gradient centrifugation. Sorted cells were lysed in RLT buffer, and RNA was extracted with a Qiagen RNeasy kit and stored at -80°C.

From the cysteine through the phenylalanine, the CDR3 covers 14 amino acids. The only DNA kept is the CDR3, 42 bases in frame from the first base. Relative to germline, V is missing 7 bases and J is missing 7 bases, with 6 bases of the junction outside any gene match. Library construction relied on UMI-ligation and nested PCR. To cover both TRBC1 and TRBC2, the beta constant-region primer consisted of an equimolar mix of two oligonucleotides. The ligated cDNA went through four rounds of PCR with nested alpha and beta constant-region primers together with the SP2 primer. A single-stranded oligonucleotide bearing the SP2 primer plus a 12-nucleotide UMI was ligated onto the 3' end of the cDNA by T4 RNA ligase 1. The ligation reaction was kept at 16 degrees C for 20-24 hours. PCR2 was usually performed as a SYBR Green qPCR and halted at a preset threshold so that over-amplification would not occur. Every purification after the first one was done using Agencourt AMPure XP magnetic beads. Libraries were quantified by Qubit and checked on a TapeStation, where a main peak was expected near 650 bp. Pooled libraries were sequenced on an Illumina MiSeq with v2 2x251 paired-end kits, typically giving roughly 0.9-2.2 million reads per sample. Each sample library was pooled at roughly 4.1 nM, and about 4.5-7% PhiX was included to improve cluster recognition. The original pipeline was this. FASTQ reads processed by Demultiplexor were assigned V and J genes by Decombinator through tag matching that tolerated a single base-pair mismatch. By using UMIs, Collapsinator corrected both sequencing errors and the frequency errors caused by PCR heterogeneity. TCRs were translated and CDR3s were extracted from the conserved cysteine to the FGXG phenylalanine by CDR3Translator, with non-productive sequences being flagged. Repertoires were subsampled to equal numbers of UMI-defined TCRs before Gini, Shannon entropy and inverse Simpson indices were calculated. Power-law fits to clonotype abundance distributions were performed by maximum likelihood within the linear range. For one naive CD8 sample, the pipeline and MIGEC produced similar UMI counts, unique TCR numbers and clonal distributions. Repertoires were searched for about 7,300 CMV-associated CDR3 sequences compiled from VDJdb and a published dataset. In TCRdb, the public reads were trimmed at Q25 with fastp and aligned with MiXCR, with productive beta chains retained. Rows with one shared CDR3 protein collapse into an entry with the most common genes and DNA. The V and J calls come from TCRdb's annotation, not from the publication. Here the sample has 95,000 to 150,000 distinct CDR3 sequences; 36% occur a single time. The ten biggest clones cover 0.9% of the sample.

This clonotype occurred once. Its cognate antigen has yet to be identified. Base qualities are not recorded, but no much larger clone differs from it by a single base. Broad study findings and their caveats: The abundance of TCRs followed a power law with an exponent that differed between naive and memory subsets yet stayed consistent across the three individuals. No ground truth was available to validate the repertoire findings for the naive and memory subsets. RNA-based TCR counts may be influenced by expression changes linked to T cell activation and differentiation. Once error correction was done, more than 90% of naive TCR sequences showed up just once, which made the naive abundance distributions much steeper than those of the memory subsets. Single alpha or beta chain sequences, rather than paired alpha/beta receptors, were used to define clonotypes. Gini index rose and Shannon and inverse Simpson diversity fell from naive through CM, EM and EMRA in both CD4 and CD8 cells.

This TCR was sampled from a human donor in good health. The chain joins TRBV12-3 or TRBV12-4 to TRBJ2-7; 14 bases in between match TRBD2. The material sequenced was central memory CD4+ T cells from blood. The cell subset or site label for this specimen denotes: central memory, CD45RA- CD27+. Here is the DNA: TGTGCCAGCAACTTCGGGACTAGCGGGGGTGAGCAGTACTTC. Its protein product is CASNFGTSGGEQYF.